The rows below give T cell receptor beta chains drawn from one sample of a study of early T cells in non-severe SARS-CoV-2 infection. One entry per CDR3 protein results from TCRdb running MiXCR on the 5' RACE reads. The data show 50,000 to 80,000 distinct CDR3 sequences, with less than 5% seen just once and 4.9% held by the top ten. Sequencing was performed on whole blood. The receptors come from an adult who was a healthcare worker with PCR-confirmed SARS-CoV-2 infection or an uninfected control (not recorded which). Each CDR3 is given with its conserved first and last residue. D genes are given only for firm matches. For some rows the clone size is stated as once, few or many, or as a class when expanded; others skip it.

D,V,size,J,CDR3,DNA
-,TRBV6-6,many,TRBJ1-2,CASRGADTFDYGYTF,TGTGCCAGCCGAGGGGCAGACACCTTTGACTATGGCTACACCTTC
-,TRBV6-2/TRBV6-3,many,TRBJ1-2,CASSYSRLMKPHRYGYTF,TGTGCCAGCAGTTACTCCCGTCTTATGAAGCCCCATCGGTATGGCTACACCTTC
TRBD1,TRBV5-4,many,TRBJ2-1,CASTPGTEYNEQFF,TGTGCCAGCACCCCCGGGACAGAGTACAATGAGCAGTTCTTC
-,TRBV13,few,TRBJ1-2,CASSDPFGYTF,TGTGCCAGCAGCGACCCCTTCGGCTACACCTTC
TRBD1,TRBV10-3,many,TRBJ2-5,CAISEKRAGQGGSETQYF,TGTGCCATCAGTGAGAAGAGAGCAGGACAGGGGGGTTCGGAGACCCAGTACTTC
TRBD2,TRBV7-2,-,TRBJ2-1,CASSPNSGGLNNEQFF,TGTGCCAGCAGCCCAAATAGCGGGGGGCTTAACAATGAGCAGTTCTTC
TRBD2,TRBV11-2,-,TRBJ2-7,CASSPGGAGPYEQYF,TGTGCCAGCAGCCCCGGGGGAGCGGGACCCTACGAGCAGTACTTC
-,TRBV19,-,TRBJ2-2,CASSPRQGGELFF,TGTGCCAGTAGTCCCCGGCAGGGCGGGGAGCTGTTTTTT
-,TRBV5-1,-,TRBJ2-5,CASSFPIAEETQYF,TGCGCCAGCAGCTTTCCTATAGCGGAAGAGACCCAGTACTTC
TRBD1,TRBV19,many,TRBJ2-3,CASSKGQGVTDTQYF,TGTGCCAGTAGTAAAGGACAGGGGGTTACAGATACGCAGTATTTT
-,TRBV27,many,TRBJ1-6,CASSFARDTYSLHF,TGTGCCAGCAGTTTCGCCCGGGACACGTACAGCCTCCACTTT
-,TRBV29-1,few,TRBJ2-1,CSVEGASSYNEQFF,TGCAGCGTTGAGGGGGCGAGCTCCTACAATGAGCAGTTCTTC
TRBD2,TRBV4-2,many,TRBJ2-3,CASSQHREADTQYF,TGTGCCAGCAGCCAGCATCGGGAGGCGGATACGCAGTATTTT
-,TRBV6-1,-,TRBJ1-2,CASSPDSLNYGYTF,TGTGCCAGCAGCCCGGACAGCCTCAACTATGGCTACACCTTC
TRBD1,TRBV14,many,TRBJ2-1,CASSQDWTGTFNEQFF,TGTGCCAGCAGCCAAGATTGGACAGGGACGTTTAATGAGCAGTTCTTC
-,TRBV7-2,many,TRBJ1-3,CASSLVVVSSGNTIYF,TGTGCCAGCAGCTTAGTAGTGGTGAGCTCTGGAAACACCATATATTTT
-,TRBV19,few,TRBJ1-1,CATGLGFGAEAFF,TGTGCAACCGGCCTGGGGTTTGGTGCTGAAGCTTTCTTT
-,TRBV3-1,many,TRBJ2-7,CASSQDMYEQYF,TGTGCCAGCAGCCAAGATATGTACGAGCAGTACTTC
-,TRBV20-1,many,TRBJ1-4,CSVIVREKLFF,TGCAGTGTCATAGTACGGGAAAAACTGTTTTTT
-,TRBV18,many,TRBJ1-5,CASSPGNQPQHF,TGTGCCAGCTCACCCGGGAATCAGCCCCAGCATTTT
-,TRBV6-5,many,TRBJ2-3,CASSYSMMDTQYF,TGTGCCAGCAGTTACTCGATGATGGATACGCAGTATTTT
-,TRBV10-3,many,TRBJ2-3,CAISESLADTQYF,TGTGCCATCAGTGAGTCGTTGGCAGATACGCAGTATTTT
-,TRBV12-3/TRBV12-4,many,TRBJ2-1,CASSLSGLEQFF,TGTGCCAGCAGTTTATCTGGTTTGGAGCAGTTCTTC
-,TRBV20-1,-,TRBJ1-3,CSASYSGNTIYF,TGCAGTGCTAGCTATTCTGGAAACACCATATATTTT
-,TRBV6-4,many,TRBJ2-1,CASSDSLRNLGEQFF,TGTGCCAGCAGTGACTCGTTGCGGAACTTGGGGGAGCAGTTCTTC
-,TRBV29-1,few,TRBJ1-2,CSVEDGRNYGYTF,TGCAGCGTTGAAGATGGAAGAAACTATGGCTACACCTTC
-,TRBV5-6,many,TRBJ2-1,CASSLRQSSSYNEQFF,TGTGCCAGCAGCTTGAGACAGTCGAGCTCCTACAATGAGCAGTTCTTC
TRBD1,TRBV27,-,TRBJ2-6,CASSLRTGLSPANVLTF,TGTGCCAGCAGTCTTCGGACAGGCCTCTCTCCGGCCAACGTCCTGACTTTC
-,TRBV7-6,many,TRBJ1-2,CASSLTGDYGYTF,TGTGCCAGCAGCTTAACAGGAGATTATGGCTACACCTTC
TRBD2,TRBV24-1,-,TRBJ2-1,CATSDSLAGKQFF,TGTGCCACCAGTGATTCACTAGCGGGGAAGCAGTTCTTC
-,TRBV5-1,many,TRBJ1-2,CASSRSTTNYGYTF,TGCGCCAGCAGCCGATCGACAACTAACTATGGCTACACCTTC
-,TRBV5-4,many,TRBJ2-1,CASSGGGGSGSYNEQFF,TGTGCCAGCAGCGGGGGTGGGGGCAGTGGCTCCTACAATGAGCAGTTCTTC
TRBD1,TRBV25-1,many,TRBJ2-6,CASSRQGAGANVLTF,TGTGCCAGCAGTCGGCAGGGGGCTGGGGCCAACGTCCTGACTTTC
-,TRBV5-4,-,TRBJ2-2,CASSLVGGELFF,TGTGCCAGCAGCTTGGTGGGCGGGGAGCTGTTTTTT
-,TRBV7-9,few,TRBJ1-1,CASSSFRANTEAFF,TGTGCCAGCAGCTCGTTCAGGGCGAACACTGAAGCTTTCTTT
-,TRBV10-1,many,TRBJ2-1,CASRQALGDEQFF,TGCGCCAGCAGACAGGCTCTCGGGGATGAGCAGTTCTTC
TRBD2,TRBV12-3/TRBV12-4,many,TRBJ2-5,CASSAFTSGIKETQYF,TGTGCCAGCAGTGCGTTCACTAGCGGGATAAAGGAGACCCAGTACTTC
-,TRBV6-5,-,TRBJ1-1,CASSSPSTANTEAFF,TGTGCCAGCAGTTCTCCATCGACAGCGAACACTGAAGCTTTCTTT
-,TRBV29-1,many,TRBJ2-2,CSVQNTGELFF,TGCAGCGTTCAGAACACCGGGGAGCTGTTTTTT
TRBD1,TRBV7-9,many,TRBJ2-7,CASSPRDRGYEQYF,TGTGCCAGCTCACCCCGGGACAGGGGTTACGAGCAGTACTTC
-,TRBV30,many,TRBJ2-6,CAWELGGANVLTF,TGTGCCTGGGAGCTCGGTGGGGCCAACGTCCTGACTTTC
-,TRBV6-2/TRBV6-3,-,TRBJ1-5,CASSWGRSNQPQHF,TGTGCCAGCAGCTGGGGGAGGAGCAATCAGCCCCAGCATTTT
TRBD2,TRBV7-2,many,TRBJ2-7,CASNLAGAYEQYF,TGTGCCAGCAACTTAGCGGGGGCCTACGAGCAGTACTTC
TRBD2,TRBV11-3,few,TRBJ2-3,CASSFGLAGQETQYF,TGTGCCAGCAGCTTCGGACTAGCGGGGCAGGAAACGCAGTATTTT
-,TRBV6-6,many,TRBJ2-1,CASTRSGLEVNEQFF,TGTGCCAGCACAAGGTCCGGCCTCGAGGTAAATGAGCAGTTCTTC
TRBD1,TRBV5-5,many,TRBJ2-2,CASSLGTGVTGELFF,TGTGCCAGCAGCTTGGGGACAGGGGTCACCGGGGAGCTGTTTTTT
TRBD1,TRBV29-1,-,TRBJ2-1,CSVPGQGVTDEQFF,TGCAGCGTCCCGGGACAGGGTGTTACAGATGAGCAGTTCTTC
TRBD2,TRBV12-3/TRBV12-4,few,TRBJ2-5,CASSRTSGQETQYF,TGTGCCAGCAGCCGGACTAGCGGCCAAGAGACCCAGTACTTC
-,TRBV11-2,many,TRBJ2-3,CASSLTEEDTQYF,TGTGCCAGCAGCTTAACGGAGGAAGATACGCAGTATTTT